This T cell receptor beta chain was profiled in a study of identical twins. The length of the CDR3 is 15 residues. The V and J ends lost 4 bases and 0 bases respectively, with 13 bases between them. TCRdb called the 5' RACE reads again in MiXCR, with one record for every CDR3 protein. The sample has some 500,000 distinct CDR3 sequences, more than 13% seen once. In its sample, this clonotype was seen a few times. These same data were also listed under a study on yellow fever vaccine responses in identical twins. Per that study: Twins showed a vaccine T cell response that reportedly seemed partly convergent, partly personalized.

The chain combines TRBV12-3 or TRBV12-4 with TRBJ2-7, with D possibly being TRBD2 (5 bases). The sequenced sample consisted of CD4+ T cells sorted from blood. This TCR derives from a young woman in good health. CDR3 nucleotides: TGTGCCAGCAGTTCCCGGGTGGGGAGCTCCTACGAGCAGTACTTC. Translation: CASSSRVGSSYEQYF.